These 7 T cell receptor beta chains were sequenced from one sample in a study of cytomegalovirus exposure and HLA in healthy donors. Primers: 60 Vbeta forward and 13 Jbeta reverse. This table comes from immunoSEQ multiplex PCR, and its TCRdb copy is limited to in-frame clones, with some not included. The sample holds 90,000 to 120,000 clones, approximately 80% seen once. The sample comprised PBMCs. These receptors all stem from a male donor in good health and CMV-seronegative.

V usage is TRBV13 and J usage is TRBJ2-1; 11 bases match TRBD2. Germline CDR1 reads PRHDT; CDR2 reads FYEKMQ (reference sequence). The CDR3 is 17 residues long. V was pared by 6 bases and J by 16 bases, with 23 bases of the junction left unmatched. CDR3 in amino acids: CASSIQTSGSDPPERFF. The CDR3 DNA sequence: TGTGCCAGCAGTATACAAACTAGCGGGAGTGACCCTCCGGAGAGATTCTTC.

This chain links TRBV2 with TRBJ1-4, with D perhaps matching TRBD1 (5 bases). Germline V gene data show CDR1 as SNHLY and CDR2 as FYNNEI. The CDR3 runs 15 residues. Trimming took off 8 bases at V and 0 bases at J, with 13 bases between the two ends. This chain's CDR3 is CASQQGTSTNEKLFF. The CDR3 nucleotides read TGTGCCAGCCAGCAGGGAACCTCAACTAATGAAAAACTGTTTTTT.

V gene TRBV29-1 combines with J gene TRBJ2-1; 11 bases agree with TRBD2. Trimming removed 7 bases from V and 6 bases from J; junction bases left unmatched: 8. Germline assignment: CDR1 SQVTM and CDR2 ANQGSEA. This CDR3 comprises 14 residues. DNA for the CDR3: TGCAGCGACCTTAGCGGGAGGGCCCTCAATGAGCAGTTCTTC. As protein: CSDLSGRALNEQFF.

The V and J genes are TRBV30 and TRBJ1-3, with 9 nucleotides matching TRBD1. The CDR3 sequence is 16 residues long. The germline V gene has CDR1 GTSNPN and CDR2 SVGIG (reference sequence). After removal of 2 bases from V and 5 bases from J, the junction contained 10 bases not matched to a gene. This chain's CDR3 is CAWSPPGQGNRNTIYF. The CDR3 DNA follows: TGTGCCTGGAGTCCCCCGGGACAGGGTAATAGAAACACCATATATTTT. Full variable domain (rest looked up from reference TRBV30 and TRBJ1-3): SQTIHQWPATLVQPVGSPLSLECTVEGTSNPNLYWYRQAAGRGLQLLFYSVGIGQISSEVPQNLSASRPQDRQFILSSKKLLLSDSGFYLCAWSPPGQGNRNTIYFGEGSWLTVV.

In regard to this clone: This sample also contains other DNA sequences that code for the same CDR3. V gene TRBV6-5 combines with J gene TRBJ2-7, with D possibly matching TRBD1 (5 bases). Germline V gives CDR1 MNHEY, CDR2 SVGAGI. The V and J ends lost 0 bases and 4 bases respectively, with 10 bases between them. The length of the CDR3 is 14 residues. In DNA form, the CDR3 reads TGTGCCAGCAGTTACTCCTCAGGGTCGTACGAGCAGTACTTC. It translates to CASSYSSGSYEQYF.

This clone has more than one count but fewer than ten. The chain joins TRBV29-1 to TRBJ2-7, with 8 positions matching TRBD1. The CDR3 is 12 residues long. The junction had 6 bases not matched to a gene; V was cut back by 6 bases and J by 5 bases. The germline gives CDR1 SQVTM, CDR2 ANQGSEA. CDR3 loop: CSVRTGYHEQYF. DNA of the CDR3: TGCAGCGTGAGGACAGGGTACCACGAGCAGTACTTC.

J is TRBJ2-7 and V is TRBV7-9, with 13 bases identical to TRBD2. CDR3 length equals 16 residues. V lost 4 bases, J lost 3 bases, and 6 bases stayed unmatched. The germline gives CDR1 SEHNR, CDR2 FQNEAQ (reference sequence). CDR3 in amino acids: CASSSRLAGGFYEQYF. CDR3 in DNA: TGTGCCAGCAGCTCCAGACTAGCGGGAGGTTTCTACGAGCAGTACTTC. The full variable domain, in which reference TRBV7-9 and TRBJ2-7 provide the parts outside the CDR3, is DTGVSQNPRHKITKRGQNVTFRCDPISEHNRLYWYRQTLGQGPEFLTYFQNEAQLEKSRLLSDRFSAERPKGSFSTLEIQRTEQGDSAMYLCASSSRLAGGFYEQYFGPGTRLTVT.